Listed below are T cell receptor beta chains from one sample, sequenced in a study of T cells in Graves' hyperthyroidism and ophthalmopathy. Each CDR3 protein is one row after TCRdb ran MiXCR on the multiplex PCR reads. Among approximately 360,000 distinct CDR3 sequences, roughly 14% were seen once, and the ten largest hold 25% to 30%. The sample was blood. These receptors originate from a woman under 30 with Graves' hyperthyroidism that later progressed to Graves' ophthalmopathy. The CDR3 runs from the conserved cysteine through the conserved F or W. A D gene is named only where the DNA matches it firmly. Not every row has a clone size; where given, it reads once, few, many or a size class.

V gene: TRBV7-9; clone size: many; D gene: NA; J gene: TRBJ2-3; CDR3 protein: CASSLGQTSTDTQYF; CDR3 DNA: TGTGCCAGCAGCTTAGGACAGACTAGCACAGATACGCAGTATTTT
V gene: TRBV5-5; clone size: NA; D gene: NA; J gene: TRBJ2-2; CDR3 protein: CASSPLAFAGSNTGELFF; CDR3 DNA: TGTGCCAGCAGCCCGCTAGCATTTGCGGGGTCGAACACCGGGGAGCTGTTTTTT
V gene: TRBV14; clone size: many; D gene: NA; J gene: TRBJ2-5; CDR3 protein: CASSQLGGRVEKTQYF; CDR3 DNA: TGTGCCAGCAGCCAACTTGGAGGCAGGGTTGAAAAGACCCAGTACTTC
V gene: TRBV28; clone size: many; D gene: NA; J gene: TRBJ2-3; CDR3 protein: CASSPQGRVPDTQYF; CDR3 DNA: TGTGCCAGCAGTCCCCAAGGCAGGGTCCCAGATACGCAGTATTTT
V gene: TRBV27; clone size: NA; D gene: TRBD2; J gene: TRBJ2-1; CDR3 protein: CASSLTGLSDNEQFF; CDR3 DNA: TGTGCCAGCAGTCTAACGGGACTATCCGACAATGAGCAGTTCTTC
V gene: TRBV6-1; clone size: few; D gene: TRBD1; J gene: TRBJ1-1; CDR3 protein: CASSRDRANTEAFF; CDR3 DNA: TGTGCCAGCAGCAGGGACAGGGCGAACACTGAAGCTTTCTTT
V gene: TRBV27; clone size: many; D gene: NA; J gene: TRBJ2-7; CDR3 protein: CASSFDESRYEQYF; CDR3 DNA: TGTGCCAGCAGTTTCGACGAGAGTCGATACGAGCAGTACTTC
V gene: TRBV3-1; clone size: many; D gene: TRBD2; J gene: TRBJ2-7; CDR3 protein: CASSQGRTSGRAYEQYF; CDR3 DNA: TGTGCCAGCAGCCAAGGGCGGACTAGCGGGAGGGCCTACGAGCAGTACTTC
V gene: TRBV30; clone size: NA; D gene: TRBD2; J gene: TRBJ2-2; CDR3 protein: CAWNPPQREETGELFF; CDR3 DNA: TGTGCCTGGAACCCCCCCCAGCGGGAGGAGACCGGGGAGCTGTTTTTT
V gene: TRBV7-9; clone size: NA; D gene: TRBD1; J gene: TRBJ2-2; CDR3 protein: CASSSQGALPGELFF; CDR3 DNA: TGTGCCAGCAGTTCCCAGGGGGCGCTTCCCGGGGAGCTGTTTTTT
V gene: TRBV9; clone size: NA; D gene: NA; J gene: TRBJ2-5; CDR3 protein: CASSVSSGPKTQYF; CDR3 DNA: TGTGCCAGCAGCGTAAGTTCTGGGCCCAAGACCCAGTACTTC
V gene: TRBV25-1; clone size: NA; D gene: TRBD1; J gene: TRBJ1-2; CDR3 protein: CASSGQGNGYTF; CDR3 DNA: TGTGCCAGTTCAGGACAGGGGAATGGCTACACCTTC
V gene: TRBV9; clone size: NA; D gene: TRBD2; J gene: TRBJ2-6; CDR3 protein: CASSVNREGRSGANVLTF; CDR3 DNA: TGTGCCAGCAGCGTAAATCGGGAGGGCCGGTCTGGGGCCAACGTCCTGACTTTC
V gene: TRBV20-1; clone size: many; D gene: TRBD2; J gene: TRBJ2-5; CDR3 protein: CSADPLAGGGETQYF; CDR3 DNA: TGCAGTGCCGACCCGTTAGCGGGAGGGGGGGAGACCCAGTACTTC
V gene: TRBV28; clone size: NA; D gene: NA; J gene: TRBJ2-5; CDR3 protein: CASSLWLFQETQYF; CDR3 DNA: TGTGCCAGCAGTTTATGGCTGTTCCAAGAGACCCAGTACTTC
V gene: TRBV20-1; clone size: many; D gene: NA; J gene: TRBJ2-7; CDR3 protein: CSVNDPSVYGVEQYF; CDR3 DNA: TGCAGTGTAAATGACCCCTCTGTTTACGGGGTCGAGCAGTACTTC
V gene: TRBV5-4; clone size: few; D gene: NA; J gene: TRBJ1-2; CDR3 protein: CASSLDGSTYGYTF; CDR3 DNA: TGTGCCAGCAGCTTGGATGGCAGCACATATGGCTACACCTTC
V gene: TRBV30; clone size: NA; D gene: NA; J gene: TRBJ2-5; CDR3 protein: CAWSVTGLQETQYF; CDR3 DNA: TGTGCCTGGAGTGTCACTGGCCTCCAGGAGACCCAGTACTTC
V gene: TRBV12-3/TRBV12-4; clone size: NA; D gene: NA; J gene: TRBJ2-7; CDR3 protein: CASTHGVFSYEQYF; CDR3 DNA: TGTGCCAGCACCCACGGCGTGTTCTCCTACGAGCAGTACTTC
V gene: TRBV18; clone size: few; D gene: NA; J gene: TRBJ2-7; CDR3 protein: CASRGINYEQYF; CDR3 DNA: TGTGCCAGCAGGGGCATTAACTACGAGCAGTACTTC
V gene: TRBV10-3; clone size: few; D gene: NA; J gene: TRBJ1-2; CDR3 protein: CAISDGGYGYTF; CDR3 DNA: TGTGCCATCAGTGATGGTGGCTATGGCTACACCTTC
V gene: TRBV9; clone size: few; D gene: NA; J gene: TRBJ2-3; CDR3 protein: CASSVLSQLTDTQYF; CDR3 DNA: TGTGCCAGCAGCGTACTATCCCAGCTTACAGATACGCAGTATTTT